The following is a T cell receptor beta chain sequence with its context. This record comes from a study of T-cell memory formation after mild COVID-19. The CDR3 has 15 residues. The ends lost 6 bases at V and 2 bases at J; junction bases unmatched: 2. Per the germline V gene, CDR1 is SNHLY and CDR2 is FYNNEI. The authors produced TCR alpha and TCR beta cDNA libraries with sample barcodes and UMIs by 5'RACE using constant-segment primers. TCRdb used MiXCR to reprocess the 5' RACE reads, holding one entry per CDR3 protein. Of under 250,000 distinct CDR3 sequences listed, around 9.5% were seen once; the top ten hold roughly 4%.

The V call is TRBV2, the J call TRBJ2-1; 12 bases match TRBD2. Sequencing was done on a sample of PBMCs or a T cell subset sorted from them (not recorded which). The origin of this receptor is a man between 18 and 29 years old who had mild COVID-19 (a few samples of this study predate the infection). Cell type and time point are not known. The CDR3 coding sequence is TGTGCCAGCAGCACTAGCGGGGGGACCTACAATGAGCAGTTCTTC. Translating gives CASSTSGGTYNEQFF.